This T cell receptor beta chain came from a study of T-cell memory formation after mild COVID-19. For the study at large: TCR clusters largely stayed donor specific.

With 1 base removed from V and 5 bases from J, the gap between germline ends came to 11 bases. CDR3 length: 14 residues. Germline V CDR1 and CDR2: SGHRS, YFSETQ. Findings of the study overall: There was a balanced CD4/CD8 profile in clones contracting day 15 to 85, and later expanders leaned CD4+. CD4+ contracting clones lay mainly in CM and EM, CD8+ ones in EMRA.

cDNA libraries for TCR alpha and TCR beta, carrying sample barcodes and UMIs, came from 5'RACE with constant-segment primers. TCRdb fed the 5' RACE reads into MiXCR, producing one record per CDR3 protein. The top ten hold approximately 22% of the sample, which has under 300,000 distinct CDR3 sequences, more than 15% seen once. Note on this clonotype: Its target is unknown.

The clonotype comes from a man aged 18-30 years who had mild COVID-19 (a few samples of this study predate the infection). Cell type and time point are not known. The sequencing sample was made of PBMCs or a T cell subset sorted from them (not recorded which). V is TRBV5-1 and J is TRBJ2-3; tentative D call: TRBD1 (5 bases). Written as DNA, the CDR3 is TGCGCCAGCAGCTTGAGGGGTCCCCGAGATACGCAGTATTTT. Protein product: CASSLRGPRDTQYF.